The 26 T cell receptor beta chains below come from one sample, sequenced in a study of T cells in localized non-small cell lung cancer. Produced via immunoSEQ multiplex PCR; TCRdb's table is partial and in-frame only. The sample records tens of thousands of clones, roughly 89% being singletons. The sequenced sample was peripheral blood, obtained before any cancer treatment. These receptors originate from a man aged 35 to 69 with stage I squamous cell lung carcinoma.

The chain is built from TRBV5-5 and TRBJ2-7; the D gene is possibly TRBD1 (5 bases). Trimming took off 0 bases at V and 7 bases at J, with 11 bases between the two ends. The CDR3 sequence is 13 residues long. Looked up from germline, CDR1 is SGHKS and CDR2 is YYEKEE (reference sequence). The CDR3 here is CASSLGSGREQYF. CDR3 nucleotides: TGTGCCAGCAGCTTGGGGTCAGGGCGGGAGCAGTACTTC.

The gene calls are TRBV2 and TRBJ2-1; D is perhaps TRBD2 (5 bases). The length of the CDR3 is 12 residues. The V end was cut by 2 bases, the J end by 15 bases, with 14 bases between. Germline lookup yields CDR1 SNHLY and CDR2 FYNNEI. The CDR3 region has the DNA TGTGCCAGCAGTGAATTAGCGCCCTCCCCGTTCTTC. This gives the protein CASSELAPSPFF.

The CDR3 loop reads CASSLAIDTDTQYF. The CDR3 nucleotides read TGCGCCAGCAGCTTGGCCATAGACACAGATACGCAGTATTTT. The chain recombines TRBV5-1 with TRBJ2-3; D unresolved. The CDR3 totals 14 residues. V dropped 0 bases and J dropped 2 bases, with 7 bases sitting between them. Germline V CDR1 and CDR2: SGHRS, YFSETQ.

The chain is built from TRBV7-9 and TRBJ2-5; the match to TRBD2 covers 15 bases. With V trimmed by 5 bases and J by 1 base, 8 bases remained unmatched. The CDR3 covers 18 residues. The germline V gene encodes CDR1 SEHNR and CDR2 FQNEAQ (reference sequence). DNA of the CDR3: TGTGCCAGCAGCAGTCGGACTAGCGGGGGGGAATTCCAAGAGACCCAGTACTTC. This encodes CASSSRTSGGEFQETQYF.

This clone was counted between two and nine times. This chain links TRBV5-1 with TRBJ1-1, with a weak D call TRBD1 (5 bases). CDR1 and CDR2 from the germline V gene are SGHRS and YFSETQ. This CDR3 comprises 15 residues. Between the trimmed V and J ends, which lost 4 bases and 4 bases, there was a span of 17 bases. DNA of the CDR3: TGCGCCAGCAGCCTCTCCCGAGGGGATGGCACTGAAGCTTTCTTT. Protein: CASSLSRGDGTEAFF. The full variable domain, rest sourced from reference TRBV5-1 and TRBJ1-1, is KAGVTQTPRYLIKTRGQQVTLSCSPISGHRSVSWYQQTPGQGLQFLFEYFSETQRNKGNFPGRFSGRQFSNSRSEMNVSTLELGDSALYLCASSLSRGDGTEAFFGQGTRLTVV.

V and J are TRBV6-1 and TRBJ1-1, with D perhaps matching TRBD1 (5 bases). Germline assignment: CDR1 MNHNS and CDR2 SASEGT. V was trimmed by 2 bases and J by 0 bases, leaving 10 bases between them. The CDR3 has 15 residues. The CDR3 loop is CASSELETVNTEAFF. The CDR3 nucleotides read TGTGCCAGCAGTGAATTGGAGACAGTGAACACTGAAGCTTTCTTT.

The genes are TRBV5-4 and TRBJ1-2; possible D gene TRBD1, 6 bases. The V end was cut by 1 base, the J end by 6 bases, with 10 bases between. The CDR3 consists of 13 residues. Germline V gives CDR1 SGHNT, CDR2 YYREEE (reference sequence). CDR3 nucleotide sequence: TGTGCCAGCAGCTTGACAGGGAGGGATGGCTACACCTTC. This sequence encodes CASSLTGRDGYTF.

This clone occurred once. J is TRBJ2-1 and V is TRBV27; TRBD2 agrees at 8 bases. The germline CDR1 and CDR2 sequences are MNHEY and SMNVEV (reference sequence). Trimming cost V 0 bases and J 4 bases; bases outside gene matches: 2. The CDR3 is 15 amino acids. Written as DNA, the CDR3 is TGTGCCAGCAGTTTATCCGTAGCGGGGTACAATGAGCAGTTCTTC. Translated, it gives CASSLSVAGYNEQFF.

Comment on this clone: At the DNA level, this CDR3 is encoded by other sequences in the same sample as well. This chain connects TRBV18 to TRBJ1-1; no reliable D call. The CDR3 is 13 amino acids. The germline CDR1 and CDR2 sequences are KGHSH and LQKENI. V lost 3 bases to trimming and J lost 3 bases, with 8 bases between them. DNA of the CDR3: TGTGCCAGCTCACCTTCGGTGGACACTGAAGCTTTCTTT. Translating gives CASSPSVDTEAFF.

The chain has TRBV2 and TRBJ1-1, with 7 positions matching TRBD1. Germline CDR1 and CDR2: SNHLY and FYNNEI. The CDR3 loop spans 14 amino acids. The J segment lost 4 bases and the V segment lost 8 bases, leaving 10 bases of the junction unmatched. The CDR3 DNA reads as TGTGCCAGCCGCGGACGACAGGGTAGCACTGAAGCTTTCTTT. Amino acid sequence: CASRGRQGSTEAFF.

The V gene is TRBV9, the J gene TRBJ1-5; D is unclear. The CDR3 totals 13 residues. The ends were cut back, 3 bases at V and 7 bases at J, with 11 bases in the middle. The germline gives CDR1 SGDLS, CDR2 YYNGEE. CDR3 sequence reads: CASSAYMGQPQHF. The CDR3 DNA reads as TGTGCCAGCAGCGCCTATATGGGACAGCCCCAGCATTTT.

The chain employs TRBV7-8 and TRBJ2-3; no definite D call. This CDR3 is built from 16 residues. Trimming stripped 5 bases from V and 0 bases from J, with 15 bases between. The germline CDR1 and CDR2 sequences are SGHVS and FQNEAQ. This chain's CDR3 is CASSPEWAASTDTQYF. CDR3 nucleotide sequence: TGTGCCAGCAGCCCCGAGTGGGCCGCTAGCACAGATACGCAGTATTTT.

The V gene is TRBV19, the J gene TRBJ1-1; D is possibly TRBD1 (5 bases). V shed 7 bases and J shed 1 base, with 7 bases lying between them. Germline CDR1 is LNHDA and CDR2 is SQIVND (reference sequence). CDR3 size: 12 residues. This CDR3 is CASTGTNTEAFF. The CDR3 coding sequence is TGTGCCAGTACAGGGACGAACACTGAAGCTTTCTTT.

The J gene is TRBJ2-6, the V gene TRBV12-5; 7 bases line up with TRBD1. The CDR3 spans 18 residues. CDR1 LGHNT and CDR2 FRNRAP come from the germline V gene. J gave up 4 bases and V 6 bases, and 15 bases lay outside the gene matches. CDR3 sequence: CASGIVSRGGTGANVLTF. In DNA, the CDR3 is TGTGCTAGTGGCATAGTCTCACGAGGGGGCACAGGGGCCAACGTCCTGACTTTC.

This clone was seen only once. V is TRBV5-4 and J is TRBJ1-1; no firm D call. With 2 bases removed from V and 2 bases from J, the gap between germline ends came to 7 bases. The V gene's germline CDR1 is SGHNT and CDR2 YYREEE (reference sequence). The CDR3 sequence is 13 residues long. CDR3 in amino acids: CASSLNPNTEAFF. As DNA, the CDR3 is TGTGCCAGCAGCTTAAACCCTAACACTGAAGCTTTCTTT.

This sequence joins TRBV5-4 and TRBJ1-1; D may be TRBD1 (6 bases). V shed 5 bases and J shed 1 base, with 15 bases lying between them. Per the germline V gene, CDR1 is SGHNT and CDR2 is YYREEE (reference sequence). This CDR3 is built from 15 residues. The CDR3 loop reads CASSREGGRNTEAFF. CDR3 DNA sequence: TGTGCCAGCAGTCGGGAGGGGGGGCGGAACACTGAAGCTTTCTTT. The variable domain in full, completed from reference TRBV5-4 and TRBJ1-1, reads ETGVTQSPTHLIKTRGQQVTLRCSSQSGHNTVSWYQQALGQGPQFIFQYYREEENGRGNFPPRFSGLQFPNYSSELNVNALELDDSALYLCASSREGGRNTEAFFGQGTRLTVV.

This clone was seen just once. The chain employs TRBV18 and TRBJ1-1; D is possibly TRBD1 (5 bases). Germline CDR1 is KGHSH and CDR2 is LQKENI. V lost 1 base to trimming and J lost 1 base, with 7 bases between them. The CDR3 spans 14 residues. The CDR3 loop is CASSPLGQNTEAFF. The CDR3 nucleotides are TGTGCCAGCTCACCACTCGGACAGAACACTGAAGCTTTCTTT. Full variable domain (rest looked up from reference TRBV18 and TRBJ1-1): NAGVMQNPRHLVRRRGQEARLRCSPMKGHSHVYWYRQLPEEGLKFMVYLQKENIIDESGMPKERFSAEFPKEGPSILRIQQVVRGDSAAYFCASSPLGQNTEAFFGQGTRLTVV.

The chain has TRBV18 and TRBJ1-2; tentatively, D is TRBD1 (5 bases). The CDR3 spans 15 residues. V was trimmed by 4 bases and J by 8 bases, leaving 20 bases between them. Germline CDR1 reads KGHSH; CDR2 reads LQKENI. The CDR3 DNA reads TGTGCCAGCTCACGAGGGACGGATCACACGAGGGGCTACACCTTC. Residues: CASSRGTDHTRGYTF.

The CDR3 DNA is TGCGCCAGCAGCCTAAACGGGTTCTCCTACGAGCAGTACTTC. Its translation is CASSLNGFSYEQYF. This chain joins TRBV4-1 and TRBJ2-7; no clear D. V dropped 4 bases and J dropped 0 bases, with 10 bases sitting between them. Per germline, CDR1 MGHRA and CDR2 YSYEKL. This CDR3 is 14 amino acids long.

The sample holds one count of this clone. The chain carries TRBV5-6 and TRBJ1-2; D perhaps matches TRBD1 (5 bases). The V end was cut by 2 bases, the J end by 4 bases, with 15 bases between. The CDR3 runs 15 residues. Germline V gives CDR1 SGHDT, CDR2 YYEEEE. The CDR3 region has the DNA TGTGCCAGCAGCTTAGGGCGTATGGGGGGCTATGGCTACACCTTC. It is translated as CASSLGRMGGYGYTF.

The chain has TRBV5-1 and TRBJ2-5; 7 nucleotides match TRBD1. CDR1 SGHRS and CDR2 YFSETQ come from the germline V gene. With 0 bases clipped from V and 2 bases from J, the junction kept 1 base outside the gene matches. The CDR3 spans 14 residues. The CDR3 nucleotides read TGCGCCAGCAGCTTGGGACAGGGTCAAGAGACCCAGTACTTC. Translated, it gives CASSLGQGQETQYF.

The gene calls are TRBV28 and TRBJ1-2, with TRBD1 matching over 9 bases. This CDR3 has 13 residues. The junction had 6 bases not matched to a gene; V was cut back by 5 bases and J by 8 bases. Germline V gene lookup returns CDR1 MDHEN and CDR2 SYDVKM. Here the CDR3 DNA reads TGTGCCAGCAGTCCGGGGACAGGGCGGGGCTACACCTTC. It encodes CASSPGTGRGYTF.

The chain carries TRBV13 and TRBJ1-5, with D unclear. CDR1 is PRHDT and CDR2 is FYEKMQ in the germline V gene (reference sequence). The CDR3 spans 13 residues. Trimming took 1 base from V and 7 from J, leaving 8 bases between them. As DNA, the CDR3 is TGTGCCAGCAGCTTAGACCGGCGGCAGCCCCAGCATTTT. It translates to CASSLDRRQPQHF. The whole variable domain, remainder taken from reference TRBV13 and TRBJ1-5, is AAGVIQSPRHLIKEKRETATLKCYPIPRHDTVYWYQQGPGQDPQFLISFYEKMQSDKGSIPDRFSAQQFSDYHSELNMSSLELGDSALYFCASSLDRRQPQHFGDGTRLSIL.

J is TRBJ2-7 and V is TRBV2, with no clear D. V was pared by 7 bases and J by 0 bases, with 7 bases between. The germline gives CDR1 SNHLY, CDR2 FYNNEI. The CDR3 is 12 amino acids. This CDR3 reads CASTDSSYEQYF. The CDR3 DNA follows: TGTGCCAGCACTGATAGCTCCTACGAGCAGTACTTC.

This clone was observed once. The chain uses TRBV7-3 and TRBJ2-2; unclear D gene. Germline loops: CDR1 SGHTA, CDR2 FQGTGA. V lost 3 bases and J 0 bases, leaving 11 bases between the germline ends. This CDR3 spans 16 amino acids. Written as DNA, the CDR3 is TGTGCCAGCAGCTTGACGCCGACCTCGAACACCGGGGAGCTGTTTTTT. This translates into CASSLTPTSNTGELFF.

This clone was seen a handful of times. This rearrangement joins TRBV4-1 to TRBJ1-2; 8 bases are a match to TRBD1. CDR1 and CDR2 (germline): MGHRA, YSYEKL. V shed 6 bases, J shed 8 bases, and the junction held 14 bases outside the gene matches. This CDR3 has 15 amino acids. CDR3 sequence: CASSPSIGQGGGYTF. CDR3 coding DNA: TGCGCCAGCAGTCCCTCCATAGGACAGGGTGGCGGCTACACCTTC.